This T cell receptor beta chain emerged from a study of shared clonotypes between healthy human individuals. V shed 5 bases, J shed 4 bases, and the junction held 11 bases outside the gene matches. Germline assignment: CDR1 SGDLS and CDR2 YYNGEE. The length of the CDR3 is 16 residues. On this clone itself: Its antigen is not identified.

Libraries were prepared by immunoSEQ multiplex PCR; TCRdb keeps only in-frame clonotypes and omits some of them. The sample carries some 2.1 million clones, 93% recorded once. Naive CD8 isolation took CD45RO-negative cells positively selected for CCR7 and excluded terminally differentiated effector memory CD45RA+ cells. Points from the study as a whole: In having few donors, the study represented limited genetic and exposure-history diversity. Larger richness was generally estimated for naive than memory subsets. In contrast to clonotypes shared by all four donors, non-shared clonotypes had lower generation probabilities.

V usage is TRBV9 and J usage is TRBJ2-2; 7 bases match TRBD2. The sample comprised naive CD8+ T cells from PBMCs. This TCR came from a man aged 18 to 30 in good health. Some clones in this sample may be carry-over from other donors' samples. Here the CDR3 DNA reads TGTGCCAGCAGAGGAAGCGGGGATTTGAGCACCGGGGAGCTGTTTTTT. Its protein product is CASRGSGDLSTGELFF. Together with reference TRBV9 and TRBJ2-2, the CDR3 gives the full variable domain: DSGVTQTPKHLITATGQRVTLRCSPRSGDLSVYWYQQSLDQGLQFLIQYYNGEERAKGNILERFSAQQFPDLHSELNLSSLELGDSALYFCASRGSGDLSTGELFFGEGSRLTVL.